The TCR beta chain under discussion was sequenced for a study of beta chain features in type 1 diabetes (dated by TCRdb to 2016 to 2019). Context from the whole study: Mean age, gender distribution, total cell number and subset yield were not different between patients and healthy donors. A total of 90 million to 130 million sorted cells were examined across all samples, and a strong correlation was observed between cell number per subset and RNA yield. Naive and central memory subsets were obtained from all 30 or so donors, but regulatory and stem cell-like memory subsets were isolated from only 8 patients and roughly eight healthy donors. In the study, TCRB repertoires of sorted circulating CD4+ T cell subsets from recently diagnosed type 1 diabetes patients were compared with those of matched healthy donors. Here is what the overall study found, with its caveats: Shorter templates might have been favored by PCR, but patient and control samples were amplified and corrected together, so both groups would have been affected equally by any skew. At VDJ recombination sites, type 1 diabetes patients had fewer insertions and more deleted nucleotides, which implies abnormalities in thymic rearrangement. Because cDNA was sequenced instead of genomic DNA, highly expressing activated cells could be over-represented, though the groups showed no difference in activation or CD3 levels. Naive, central memory and regulatory TCRB repertoires appeared to be more similar among patients than among healthy donors. Only small numbers of individuals were included in the HLA sub-analyses, which left unresolved whether HLA type had any influence on TCRB rearrangement. Type 1 diabetes patients showed a moderate but significant shortening of TCRB CDR3 length in all four CD4+ subsets.

The entire amount of isolated RNA was reverse transcribed using the High Capacity cDNA Reverse Transcription Kit, so the sequenced TCRB transcripts were expressed ones. Deep immunoSEQ sequencing was applied to naive, central memory and regulatory T cell samples, giving an average of around 3.4 million total reads per sample. Sorted cells were lysed in RLT buffer, and RNA was extracted using DNase-treated RNeasy Micro or Mini kits according to cell number. Each cell subset was processed on its own to prevent cross-contamination, while patient and healthy donor samples were processed together. TCRB sequences were amplified from cDNA with the immunoSEQ multiplex PCR, producing 87-bp fragments spanning the CDR3 region. The amplicons were sequenced using the Illumina HiSeq platform. The authors processed their data as follows. Synthetic template baselines were used to correct PCR bias computationally, reads within Hamming distance 2 were collapsed together, and singletons that could not be merged were discarded. By aligning reads against IMGT, V, D and J genes, CDR3 length, and insertions or deletions at six rearrangement sites were assigned. Within each subset, clonotype counts were normalized to sorted cell number, and only after that were true diversity and Gini coefficients computed with the tcR R package. Repertoire sharing was quantified using the overlap coefficient calculated on TCRB nucleotide sequences. Out-of-frame TCRB sequences from naive cells were analyzed to stand in for the pre-selection repertoire. In its TCRdb copy, this immuneACCESS table keeps in-frame sequences only and misses some clones. Where compared with another copy, unresolved V genes explain less than half of these, and the others have no known cause. V, J and clone size reflect that table, while D and trimming were determined from the DNA. The sample table records around 280,000 clones; over 14% of these occur just once. The leading ten clones occupy about 0.014% of the sample.

Each donor gave one peripheral blood draw, approximately 120 mL on average, collected into heparinised tubes. A BD FACSAria II and a panel including CD45RO, CCR7, CD25, CD127, CD95 and CD27 were used to sort naive, central memory, regulatory and stem cell-like memory CD4+ T cells. Every sorted population had a purity above 95%. PBMCs were isolated immediately by Lymphoprep density gradient centrifugation and stained directly without culture. So that batch effects would be minimized, each experiment stained and sorted samples in pairs, pairing one healthy donor with one patient. From the cysteine through the phenylalanine, the CDR3 covers 14 amino acids. The retained sequence is limited to the CDR3, 42 bases, with the frame set at the first base. With respect to this clone: Its antigen has not been determined. Qualities for individual bases were not recorded, and no much larger clone is one base off.

Here the chain combines TRBV12-2 and TRBJ2-7; the DNA was not used to check the table's D call, TRBD1. TRBV12-2 is classified as a pseudogene. The sample consisted of naive CD4+ T cells from blood. The label giving this sample's cell subset or site can be read as: true naive CD4+ T cells. The receptor was derived from a young man with type 1 diabetes. CDR3 sequence: CASRLGRAAYEQYF. The sequenced DNA: TGTGCAAGTCGCTTGGGCAGGGCCGCCTACGAGCAGTACTTC.